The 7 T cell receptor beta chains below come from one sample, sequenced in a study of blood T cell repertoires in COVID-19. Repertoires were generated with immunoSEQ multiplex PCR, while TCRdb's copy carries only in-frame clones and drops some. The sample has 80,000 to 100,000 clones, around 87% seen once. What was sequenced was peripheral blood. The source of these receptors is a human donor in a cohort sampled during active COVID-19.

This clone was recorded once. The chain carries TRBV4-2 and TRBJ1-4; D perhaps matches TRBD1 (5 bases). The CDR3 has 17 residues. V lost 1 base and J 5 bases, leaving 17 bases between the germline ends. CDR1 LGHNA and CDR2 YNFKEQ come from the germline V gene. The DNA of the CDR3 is TGTGCCAGCAGCCAAGTATTCCCTGGCAGGGTGAATGAAAAACTGTTTTTT. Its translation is CASSQVFPGRVNEKLFF.

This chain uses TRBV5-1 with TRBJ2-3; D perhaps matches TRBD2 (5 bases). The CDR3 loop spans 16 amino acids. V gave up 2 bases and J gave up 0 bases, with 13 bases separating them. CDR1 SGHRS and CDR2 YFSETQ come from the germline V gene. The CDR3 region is CASSFRASGSTDTQYF. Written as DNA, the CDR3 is TGCGCCAGCAGCTTTAGGGCGAGCGGAAGCACAGATACGCAGTATTTT.

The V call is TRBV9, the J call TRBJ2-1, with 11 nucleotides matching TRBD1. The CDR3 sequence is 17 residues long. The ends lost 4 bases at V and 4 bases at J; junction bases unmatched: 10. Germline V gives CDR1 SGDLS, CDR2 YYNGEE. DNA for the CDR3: TGTGCCAGCAGCCGAAGAAGCGGACAGGGGGCGTACAATGAGCAGTTCTTC. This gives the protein CASSRRSGQGAYNEQFF.

The CDR3 is CASPGQGDTEQYF. As DNA, the CDR3 is TGTGCCAGCCCGGGACAGGGTGATACCGAGCAGTACTTC. This chain joins TRBV19 and TRBJ2-7, with 9 bases identical to TRBD1. After removal of 9 bases from V and 6 bases from J, the junction contained 9 bases not matched to a gene. This CDR3 comprises 13 residues. The V gene's germline CDR1 is LNHDA and CDR2 SQIVND (reference sequence).

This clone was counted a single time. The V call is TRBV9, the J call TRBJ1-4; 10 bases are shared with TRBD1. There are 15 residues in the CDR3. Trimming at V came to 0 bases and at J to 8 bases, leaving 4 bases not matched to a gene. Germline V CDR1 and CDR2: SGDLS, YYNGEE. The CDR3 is CASSVGTGGYEKLFF. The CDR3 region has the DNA TGTGCCAGCAGCGTAGGGACAGGGGGGTACGAAAAACTGTTTTTT.

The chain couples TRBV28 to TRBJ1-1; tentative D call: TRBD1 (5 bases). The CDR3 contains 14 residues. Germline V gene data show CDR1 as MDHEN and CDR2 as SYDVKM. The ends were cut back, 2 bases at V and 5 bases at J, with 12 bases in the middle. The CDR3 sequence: CASSLVSGGTEAFF. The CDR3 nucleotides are TGTGCCAGCAGTTTAGTATCCGGGGGGACTGAAGCTTTCTTT.

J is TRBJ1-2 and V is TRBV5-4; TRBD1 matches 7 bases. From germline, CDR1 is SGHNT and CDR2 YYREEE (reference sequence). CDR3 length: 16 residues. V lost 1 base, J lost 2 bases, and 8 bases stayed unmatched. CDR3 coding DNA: TGTGCCAGCAGCTTGCGGAGGGGGCTCCTAAACTATGGCTACACCTTC. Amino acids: CASSLRRGLLNYGYTF.